This entry concerns a single TCR beta chain. Sequencing was performed with immunoSEQ multiplex PCR; in TCRdb, only in-frame clones are kept and a portion is missing. The sample consists of about 110,000 clones, under 90% of them appearing once. The sample comes from a study of radiotherapy plus CTLA-4 blockade in lung cancer. The CDR3 has 16 amino acids. Germline CDR1 MDHEN, CDR2 SYDVKM. Losses at the gene ends were 5 bases for V and 4 bases for J; bases not matched to a gene: 7. The genes are TRBV28 and TRBJ2-7, with 14 bases fitting TRBD2. The material was peripheral blood, obtained from a patient treated with radiotherapy plus ipilimumab. The clonotype originates from a human donor with non-small cell lung cancer that progressed on radiotherapy plus ipilimumab. Some clones in this sample may be carry-over from other donors' samples. Here the CDR3 DNA reads TGTGCCAGCAGTCCATTGACTAGCGGGGGGGAATACGAGCAGTACTTC. It encodes CASSPLTSGGEYEQYF.